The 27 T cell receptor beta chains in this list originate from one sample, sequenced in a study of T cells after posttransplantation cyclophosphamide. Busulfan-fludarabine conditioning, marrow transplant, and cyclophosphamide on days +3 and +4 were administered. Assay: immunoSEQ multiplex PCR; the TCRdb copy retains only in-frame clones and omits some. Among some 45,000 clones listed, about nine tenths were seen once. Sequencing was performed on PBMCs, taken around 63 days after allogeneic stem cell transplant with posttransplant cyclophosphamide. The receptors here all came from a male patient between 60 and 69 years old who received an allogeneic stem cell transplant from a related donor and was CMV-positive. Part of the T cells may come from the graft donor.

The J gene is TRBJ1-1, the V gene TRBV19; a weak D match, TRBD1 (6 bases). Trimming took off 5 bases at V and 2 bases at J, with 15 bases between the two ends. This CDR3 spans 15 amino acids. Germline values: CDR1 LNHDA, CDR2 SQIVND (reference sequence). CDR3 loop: CASSGPGQLNTEAFF. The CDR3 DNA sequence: TGTGCCAGTAGTGGACCGGGACAACTAAACACTGAAGCTTTCTTT.

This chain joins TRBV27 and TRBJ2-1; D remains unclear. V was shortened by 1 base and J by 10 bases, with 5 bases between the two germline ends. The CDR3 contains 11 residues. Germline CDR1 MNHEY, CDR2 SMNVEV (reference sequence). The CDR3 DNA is TGTGCCAGCAGTTTATACGGGGAGCAGTTCTTC. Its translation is CASSLYGEQFF.

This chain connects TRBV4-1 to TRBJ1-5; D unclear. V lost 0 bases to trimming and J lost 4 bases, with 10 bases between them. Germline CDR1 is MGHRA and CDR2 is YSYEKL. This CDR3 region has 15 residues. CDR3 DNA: TGCGCCAGCAGCCAAGATCCCGCGAGGAATCAGCCCCAGCATTTT. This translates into CASSQDPARNQPQHF.

The CDR3, as DNA: TGTGCCAGTGCAGGGCTTGGGAACTATGGCTACACCTTC. This gives the protein CASAGLGNYGYTF. The rearrangement joins TRBV27 to TRBJ1-2, with D maybe TRBD1 (5 bases). The germline V and J ends were trimmed by 9 bases and 2 bases, with 13 bases remaining between them. Germline V lookup: CDR1 MNHEY, CDR2 SMNVEV (reference sequence). This CDR3 region has 13 residues.

The chain's CDR3 is CASRPRDRGNEQYV. In nucleotides, the CDR3 is TGCGCCAGCAGACCCCGGGACAGGGGCAACGAGCAGTACGTC. The chain has TRBV23-1 and TRBJ2-7; 10 positions agree with TRBD1. TRBV23-1 is given ORF status, its function remaining uncertain. The CDR3 sequence is 14 residues long. The V segment lost 6 bases and the J segment 5 bases; nucleotides outside the gene matches: 7.

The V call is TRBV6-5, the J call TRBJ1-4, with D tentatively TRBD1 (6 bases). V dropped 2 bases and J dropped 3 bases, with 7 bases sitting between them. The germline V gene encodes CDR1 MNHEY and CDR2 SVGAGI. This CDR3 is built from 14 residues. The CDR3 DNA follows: TGTGCCAGCAGTTACGGACAGTCTAATGAAAAACTGTTTTTT. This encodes CASSYGQSNEKLFF.

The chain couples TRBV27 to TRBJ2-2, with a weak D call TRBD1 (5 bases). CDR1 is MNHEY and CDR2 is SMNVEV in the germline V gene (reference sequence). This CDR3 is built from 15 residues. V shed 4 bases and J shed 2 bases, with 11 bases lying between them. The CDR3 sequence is CASSWQGRNTGELFF. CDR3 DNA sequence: TGTGCCAGCAGTTGGCAGGGCAGAAACACCGGGGAGCTGTTTTTT.

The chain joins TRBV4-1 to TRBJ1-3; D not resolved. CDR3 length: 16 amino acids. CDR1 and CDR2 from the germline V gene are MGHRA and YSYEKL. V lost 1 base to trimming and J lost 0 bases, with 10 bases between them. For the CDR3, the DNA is TGCGCCAGCAGCCAAGCACACGGGAGCTCTGGAAACACCATATATTTT. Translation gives CASSQAHGSSGNTIYF.

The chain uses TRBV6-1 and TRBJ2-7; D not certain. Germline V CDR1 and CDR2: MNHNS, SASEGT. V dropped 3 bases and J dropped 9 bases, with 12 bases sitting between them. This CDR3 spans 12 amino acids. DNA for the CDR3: TGTGCCAGCAGTGATTCGGAGACTTGGCAGTACGTC. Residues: CASSDSETWQYV.

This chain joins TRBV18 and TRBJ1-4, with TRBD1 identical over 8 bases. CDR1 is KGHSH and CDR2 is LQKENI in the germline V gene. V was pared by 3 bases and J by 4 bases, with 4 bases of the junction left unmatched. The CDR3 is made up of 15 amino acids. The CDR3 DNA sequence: TGTGCCAGCTCACCGGACAGGGCAAATAATGAAAAACTGTTTTTT. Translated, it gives CASSPDRANNEKLFF.

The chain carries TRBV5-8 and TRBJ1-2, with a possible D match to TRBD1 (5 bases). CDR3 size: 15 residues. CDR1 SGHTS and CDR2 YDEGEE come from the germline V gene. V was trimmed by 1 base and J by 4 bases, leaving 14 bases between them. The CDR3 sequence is CASSLWPVQGYGYTF. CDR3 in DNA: TGTGCCAGCAGCTTGTGGCCGGTTCAGGGCTATGGCTACACCTTC. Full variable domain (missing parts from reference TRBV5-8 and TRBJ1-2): EAGVTQSPTHLIKTRGQQATLRCSPISGHTSVYWYQQALGLGLQFLLWYDEGEERNRGNFPPRFSGRQFPNYSSELNVNALELEDSALYLCASSLWPVQGYGYTFGSGTRLTVV.

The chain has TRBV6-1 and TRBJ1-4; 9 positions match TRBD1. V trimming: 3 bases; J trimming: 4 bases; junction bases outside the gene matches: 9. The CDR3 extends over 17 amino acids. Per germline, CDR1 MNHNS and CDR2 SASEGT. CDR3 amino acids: CASSESRGQGINEKLFF. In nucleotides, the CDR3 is TGTGCCAGCAGTGAGTCCCGCGGACAGGGGATTAATGAAAAACTGTTTTTT.

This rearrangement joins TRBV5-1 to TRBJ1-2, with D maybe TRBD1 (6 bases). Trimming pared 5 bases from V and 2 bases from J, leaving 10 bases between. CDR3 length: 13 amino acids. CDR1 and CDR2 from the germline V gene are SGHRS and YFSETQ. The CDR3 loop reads CASRAGENYGYTF. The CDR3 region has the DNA TGCGCCAGCAGGGCAGGGGAGAACTATGGCTACACCTTC.

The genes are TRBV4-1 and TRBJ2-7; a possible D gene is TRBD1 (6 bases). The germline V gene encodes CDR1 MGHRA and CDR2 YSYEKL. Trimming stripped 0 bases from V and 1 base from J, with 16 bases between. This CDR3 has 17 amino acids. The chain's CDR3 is CASSQDVSRGNSYEQYF. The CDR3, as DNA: TGCGCCAGCAGCCAAGATGTTAGTAGGGGGAATTCCTACGAGCAGTACTTC.

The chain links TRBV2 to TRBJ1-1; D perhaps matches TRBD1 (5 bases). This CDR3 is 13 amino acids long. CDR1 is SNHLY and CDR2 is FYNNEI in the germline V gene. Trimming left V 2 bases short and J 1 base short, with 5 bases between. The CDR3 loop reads CASSEQGNTEAFF. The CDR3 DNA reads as TGTGCCAGCAGTGAACAGGGGAACACTGAAGCTTTCTTT.

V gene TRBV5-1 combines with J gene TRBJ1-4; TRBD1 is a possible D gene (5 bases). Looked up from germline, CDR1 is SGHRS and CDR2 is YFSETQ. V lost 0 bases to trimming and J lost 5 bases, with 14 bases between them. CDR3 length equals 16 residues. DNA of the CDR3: TGCGCCAGCAGCTTGGTGGGTCGGGGGGGGAATGAAAAACTGTTTTTT. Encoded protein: CASSLVGRGGNEKLFF.

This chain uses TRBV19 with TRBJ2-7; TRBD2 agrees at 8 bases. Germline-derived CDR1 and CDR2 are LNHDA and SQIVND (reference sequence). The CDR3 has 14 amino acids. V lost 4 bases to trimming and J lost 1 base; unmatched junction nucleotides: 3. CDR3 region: CASSTSGGSYEQYF. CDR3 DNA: TGTGCCAGTAGTACCAGCGGGGGATCCTACGAGCAGTACTTC. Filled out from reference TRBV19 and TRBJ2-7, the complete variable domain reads DGGITQSPKYLFRKEGQNVTLSCEQNLNHDAMYWYRQDPGQGLRLIYYSQIVNDFQKGDIAEGYSVSREKKESFPLTVTSAQKNPTAFYLCASSTSGGSYEQYFGPGTRLTVT.

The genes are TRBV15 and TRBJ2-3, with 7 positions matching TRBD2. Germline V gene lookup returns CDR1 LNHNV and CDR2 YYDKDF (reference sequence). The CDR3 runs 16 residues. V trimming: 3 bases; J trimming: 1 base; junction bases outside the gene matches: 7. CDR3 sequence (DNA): TGTGCCACCAGCAGTCCGCACCGGGAGGGCACAGATACGCAGTATTTT. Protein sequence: CATSSPHREGTDTQYF.

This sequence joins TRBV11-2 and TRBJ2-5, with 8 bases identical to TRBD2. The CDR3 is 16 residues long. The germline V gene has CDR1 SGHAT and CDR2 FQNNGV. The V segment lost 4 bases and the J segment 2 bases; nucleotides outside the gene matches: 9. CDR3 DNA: TGTGCCAGCAGCTCTCCGGCGGGGGGCCTTCAAGAGACCCAGTACTTC. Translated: CASSSPAGGLQETQYF. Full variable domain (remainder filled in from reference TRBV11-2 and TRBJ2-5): EAGVAQSPRYKIIEKRQSVAFWCNPISGHATLYWYQQILGQGPKLLIQFQNNGVVDDSQLPKDRFSAERLKGVDSTLKIQPAKLEDSAVYLCASSSPAGGLQETQYFGPGTRLLVL.

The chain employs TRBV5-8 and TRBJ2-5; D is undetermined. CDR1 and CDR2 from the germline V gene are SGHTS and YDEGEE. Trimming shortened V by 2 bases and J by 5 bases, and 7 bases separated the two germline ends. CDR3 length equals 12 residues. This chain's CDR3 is CASSFERETQYF. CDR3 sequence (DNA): TGTGCCAGCAGCTTCGAGAGGGAGACCCAGTACTTC.

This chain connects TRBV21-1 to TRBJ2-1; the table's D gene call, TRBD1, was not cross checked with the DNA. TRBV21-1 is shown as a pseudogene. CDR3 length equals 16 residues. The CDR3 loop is CASSNSDRGQSNEQFF. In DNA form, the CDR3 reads TGTGCCAGCAGCAACTCCGACAGGGGGCAGTCCAATGAGCAGTTCTTC.

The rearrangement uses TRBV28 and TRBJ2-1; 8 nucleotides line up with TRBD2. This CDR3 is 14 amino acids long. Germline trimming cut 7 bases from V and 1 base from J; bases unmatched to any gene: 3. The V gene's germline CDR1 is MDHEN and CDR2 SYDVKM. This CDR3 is CASTPGGSYNEQFF. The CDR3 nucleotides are TGTGCCAGCACTCCGGGGGGGTCCTACAATGAGCAGTTCTTC.

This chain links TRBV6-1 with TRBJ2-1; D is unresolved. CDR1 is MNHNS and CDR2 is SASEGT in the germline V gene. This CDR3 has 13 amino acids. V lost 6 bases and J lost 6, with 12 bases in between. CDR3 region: CASSEWSFNEQFF. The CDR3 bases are TGTGCCAGCAGCGAATGGAGTTTCAATGAGCAGTTCTTC.

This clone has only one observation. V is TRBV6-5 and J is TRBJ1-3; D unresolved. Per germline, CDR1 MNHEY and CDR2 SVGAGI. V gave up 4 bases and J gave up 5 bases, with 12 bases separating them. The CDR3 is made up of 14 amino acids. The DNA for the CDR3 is TGTGCCAGCAGTTTTTTCGGGGAGAGAAACACCATATATTTT. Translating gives CASSFFGERNTIYF.

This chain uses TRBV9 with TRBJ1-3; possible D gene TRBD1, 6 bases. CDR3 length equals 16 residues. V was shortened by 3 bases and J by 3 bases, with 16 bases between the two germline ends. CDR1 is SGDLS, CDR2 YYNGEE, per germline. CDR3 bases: TGTGCCAGCAGCGCGACCCGACAGGTTTTTGGAAACACCATATATTTT. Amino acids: CASSATRQVFGNTIYF.

Written as DNA, the CDR3 is TGTGCCAGCCGAAGAGCCGCCTCAAGCTACGAGCAGTACTTC. This codes for CASRRAASSYEQYF. The V call is TRBV2, the J call TRBJ2-7; D is undetermined. This CDR3 comprises 14 residues. CDR1 and CDR2 (germline): SNHLY, FYNNEI. Trimming stripped 8 bases from V and 3 bases from J, with 17 bases between. Full variable domain (rest looked up from reference TRBV2 and TRBJ2-7): EPEVTQTPSHQVTQMGQEVILRCVPISNHLYFYWYRQILGQKVEFLVSFYNNEISEKSEIFDDQFSVERPDGSNFTLKIRSTKLEDSAMYFCASRRAASSYEQYFGPGTRLTVT.

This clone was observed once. CDR3 loop: CASSLDLKSLQFF. The CDR3 region has the DNA TGTGCCAGCAGCTTAGATCTTAAGAGCCTCCAGTTCTTC. The chain combines TRBV11-2 with TRBJ2-1; D remains ambiguous. Looked up from germline, CDR1 is SGHAT and CDR2 is FQNNGV. The CDR3 runs to 13 residues. Trimming shortened V by 0 bases and J by 13 bases, and 13 bases separated the two germline ends. Variable domain in full (rest from reference TRBV11-2 and TRBJ2-1): EAGVAQSPRYKIIEKRQSVAFWCNPISGHATLYWYQQILGQGPKLLIQFQNNGVVDDSQLPKDRFSAERLKGVDSTLKIQPAKLEDSAVYLCASSLDLKSLQFFGPGTRLTVL.